This record looks at one T cell receptor (beta chain) sequence and its context. Its antigen is not identified. This entry comes from a study of T cells in localized non-small cell lung cancer. Sequenced by immunoSEQ multiplex PCR; TCRdb stores in-frame clones only, minus some. The data contain approximately 140,000 clones, more than 80% of them singletons. Looked up from germline, CDR1 is MDHEN and CDR2 is SYDVKM. V lost 6 bases and J 7 bases, leaving 13 bases between the germline ends. CDR3 length: 12 residues. The study's findings and limits: The greatest T cell clonality was found in uninvolved adjacent lung (higher than in tumor). Density of T cells in blood, when higher, went with longer overall survival. It remains possible that heterogeneity exists, since only one tumor region was sequenced. A median of around 52 clones ranked among the top 100 in tumor appeared in adjacent lung.

The chain couples TRBV28 to TRBJ2-7; D uncertain. The sequence was collected from a female donor older than 55 with stage I lung adenocarcinoma. The sequences come from peripheral blood, collected before any cancer treatment. CDR3 amino acids: CASSQALGEQYF. The CDR3 coding sequence is TGTGCCAGCAGCCAAGCATTGGGAGAGCAGTACTTC.